This section outlines one T cell receptor (beta chain) sequence together with its context. Its antigen target is currently unknown. This specimen comes from a study of cytomegalovirus exposure and HLA in healthy donors (dated by TCRdb to 2016 to 2017). As for the study more broadly: An earlier analysis of around 600 of the donors reported 250 to 300 Gb of sequence data and roughly 110 million unique TCR beta sequences from 150 million to 200 million T cells. HLA typing covered class I and class II loci at four-digit resolution. Every repertoire in the discovery cohort had been generated on one and the same sequencing platform. Several DR-DQ haplotypes were treated as single units for association and clustering because of strong linkage in the cohort. Across approximately 400 genotyped donors of the cohort, an average of approximately 240,000 unique TCR beta nucleotide sequences per donor were sequenced, and roughly a sixth of those sequences were non-productive. An early release that covered about 600 HLA-typed donors contained approximately 300 gigabases of sequencing data and around 80 million unique TCR sequences. To decide whether each TCR beta V gene segment behaved as functional or pseudogenic, an earlier analysis of over 500 of the donors relied on high-throughput TCR beta sequencing. The aim of the study was to test whether cataloging public T cell receptors could identify signatures of past pathogen exposure. In addition to the first cohort of approximately 670 subjects, a separate validation cohort of 130 or so different subjects was used. The number of typed donors differed by locus: about 620-640 for A, B, C, DRB1 and DQB1; approximately 520 for DQA1; 606 for DPA1; and some 470 for DPB1. High-throughput TCR immunosequencing, statistical association of individual TCRs with disease status, and machine learning were combined to predict cytomegalovirus infection status. The genetic ancestry cluster associated with self-reported Caucasian donors included 65% to 90% of the roughly 400 genotyped donors. The study used immunosequencing to profile the T cell repertoires of several hundred subjects and linked those repertoires to cytomegalovirus serostatus. A later analysis re-analyzed previously published TCR beta repertoires from several hundred donors and added high-resolution HLA genotyping to study TCR occurrence patterns. Rather than using new phenotypic data, the later analysis identified candidate immune exposures from TCR beta sequences and from how often those sequences occurred across donors. Donor age, sex, ethnicity and CMV serostatus were compiled together with the repertoire data. In a later genetic analysis, genome-wide SNP genotypes for about three fifths of the roughly 670 donors were used, and that subset was treated as a discovery cohort. Overall study outcomes, separate from this receptor: Correlated functional status among segregating V segments might be attributable to linkage disequilibrium, but an unknown experimental factor could not be ruled out. Because some donors lacked HLA typing at each locus, the association tests relied only on the typed subset. A cluster of highly shared sequence variants was judged likely to represent a technical artifact of the sequencing pipeline. In a later analysis, HLA-associated TCR beta chains showed more clonal expansion and lower generation probabilities than non-associated chains that were equally common. Several of the top co-occurrence clusters appeared to be linked to parvovirus B19, influenza, CMV and Epstein-Barr virus, according to a later analysis. The classifier was reported to diagnose cytomegalovirus status with high specificity and sensitivity in both the original cohort and the validation cohort. A later analysis found that most CMV-associated TCR beta chains appeared HLA-restricted, with HLA associations seemingly driven largely by CMV exposure. CMV serostatus was the only immune exposure information available for the cohort. A few of the identified cytomegalovirus-associated TCR beta chains were confirmed in vitro to be specific for cytomegalovirus antigens. The study gave a list of 150 to 200 TCR beta chains associated with cytomegalovirus. Because the 87-base-pair reads could not distinguish some IMGT-functional V segments, including TRBV6-2 and TRBV6-3, those segments were excluded. Presence/absence analyses assumed roughly uniform sequencing depth across donors, an assumption that may not hold. Most TCR sequences were seen in very few donors, while some public TCRs were found in many individuals. An earlier analysis of some 560 of the donors showed that most TCR beta V segments appeared in productive rearrangements either about 87% or about 30% of the time, which broadly matched IMGT annotations. Strong co-occurrence of HLA alleles, especially DR and DQ, made assigning TCR associations to individual alleles difficult. Compared with the approximately 720-donor mean, donors in an Asian-associated ancestry cluster had fewer N-insertions in productive TCRs, according to a later genetic analysis. This cohort had only TCR beta chains sequenced, and the lack of alpha or paired-chain data limited which features could be detected. A further reported finding was that TCR beta sequences accurately predicted the HLA-A and HLA-B alleles for most subjects in the first cohort. At a false discovery rate of 0.05, a later analysis linked 16,000 or so TCR beta sequences to specific HLA alleles. According to a later analysis, TCR association rates differed among HLA loci, with DRB1 alleles showing the most associated TCRs and HLA-C alleles showing the fewest. An association between a missense DCLRE1C variant and V-gene and J-gene trimming of TCR beta chains was found in a later genetic analysis and replicated in an independent cohort. The earlier analysis of 587 of the donors excluded around 17 rarely observed V segments, including chromosome 9 orphons, because counts were too low. According to the authors, the approach could potentially be generalized to other disease states and immunological phenotypes.

The junction carries 10 bases between V and J, which are trimmed by 5 bases and 3 bases respectively. CDR1 and CDR2, per the germline V gene, are SGHDT and YYEEEE. Inclusive of the bounding cysteine and phenylalanine, the CDR3 is 13 residues long. Only CDR3 DNA remains: 39 bases, in frame from the first base. The cohort consisted of approximately 690 healthy bone marrow donors. At the time of sampling, every cohort member was nominally healthy, though immune exposures that went unrecorded were likely present. The donor tested CMV seronegative and was one of the 352 seronegative cohort members. A peripheral blood sample was provided by each donor, and peripheral blood mononuclear cells were used for TCR beta sequencing. Genomic DNA extraction from the blood cell samples was performed with the Qiagen DNeasy Blood Extraction Kit. The receptor library was made with the immunoSEQ multiplex PCR assay. For the multiplex PCR, a mixture combining 60 forward primers for TCR Vbeta segments and 13 reverse primers for TCR Jbeta segments was used. A multiplex PCR assay on genomic DNA amplified the CDR3 region of rearranged TCR beta genes. On the Illumina HiSeq System, the amplified TCR beta libraries were sequenced as 87-base-pair reads. The source study handled its data this way. A later analysis tallied 75 million to 95 million unique TCR beta chains across the 610 or so repertoires, and about 10 million of those chains were shared by two or more donors. A nearest-neighbor algorithm error-corrected the raw reads and collapsed the reads into unique sequences, merging closely related sequences to remove PCR and sequencing errors. V, D and J gene segments were assigned by aligning CDR3 sequences to IMGT reference sequences. For a sequence to be retained, at least a six-nucleotide match to both a V gene segment and a J gene segment was required. Rearrangements were classified as productive when the CDR3 lacked stop codons and remained in frame with V and J, and all other rearrangements were classified as non-productive. CDR3 was defined according to IMGT convention as the region running from the second conserved V-encoded cysteine to the conserved J-encoded phenylalanine. The earlier analysis of approximately 500 of the donors excluded sequences that lacked an unambiguous match to a single V gene segment. In an earlier analysis of 587 of the donors, V segments were called functional above 56.7% productive rearrangements and were called segregating when the between-donor standard deviation exceeded 5%. A statistical classification framework was built to diagnose cytomegalovirus status from the catalog of TCR beta chain sequences. In a later analysis, V and J genes were assigned by comparing TCR nucleotide sequences against IMGT/GENE-DB human TR gene sequences. A later analysis assigned CDR3 sequences and most-parsimonious VDJ recombination scenarios with the TCRdist pipeline. In a later analysis, each TCR beta chain was defined by its CDR3 amino acid sequence together with its V-gene family, and reads lacking a unique V-gene family were excluded. A later analysis removed nearly 600 highly shared, low-generation-probability nucleotide sequences to deal with suspected cross-contamination and a sequencing artifact. In a later analysis, a clonal expansion index for each public chain was calculated from normalized within-repertoire ranks of inferred template counts. A later analysis computed generation probabilities with a VDJ recombination model fitted to out-of-frame rearrangements, and checked the results against IGoR. In a later analysis, TCR-TCR, TCR-HLA and TCR-CMV co-occurrence was scored with hypergeometric tests, and a repertoire-size bias correction was applied to TCR pairs. A later analysis estimated false discovery rates by permuting HLA or CMV assignments 20 times. In a later analysis, co-occurring TCRs were grouped using DBSCAN, and TCRdist sequence similarity was added for clustering within HLA-allele-positive subsets. Co-occurrence clustering excluded repertoires with fewer than 30,000 or more than 120,000 public chains, plus five with anomalous nucleotide sharing. Here the immuneACCESS table is served through TCRdb, limited to in-frame sequences with V and J called. Missing clones are a known gap in these copies; in checked studies unresolved V genes cover under half, and the rest lacks a known reason. D and trimming were read from the DNA, whereas the V and J calls and clone size are those reported in that table. The table of this sample itemizes approximately 120,000 clones. Jointly, the top ten make up 2% to 2.5% of the sample.

Recombination connected TRBV5-6 to TRBJ2-3; the D gene is unclear. Source material: PBMCs. The TCR comes from a man aged 40-49 years in good health and CMV-seronegative. The CDR3 has the sequence CASRLWATDTQYF. The nucleotide sequence is TGTGCCAGCAGACTTTGGGCGACAGATACGCAGTATTTT. Beyond the CDR3, the reference TRBV5-6 and TRBJ2-3 genes provide the residues; the full variable domain reads: DAGVTQSPTHLIKTRGQQVTLRCSPKSGHDTVSWYQQALGQGPQFIFQYYEEEERQRGNFPDRFSGHQFPNYSSELNVNALLLGDSALYLCASRLWATDTQYFGPGTRLTVL.